Below are 16 T cell receptor beta chains sequenced from a single sample in a study of early T cells in non-severe SARS-CoV-2 infection. One entry per CDR3 protein, called by TCRdb with MiXCR from the 5' RACE reads. The sample consists of roughly 20,000 distinct CDR3 sequences, 4.5% to 5% of them appearing once. Sequenced: whole blood. The receptor set was obtained from an adult who was a healthcare worker with PCR-confirmed SARS-CoV-2 infection or an uninfected control (not recorded which).

This clonotype was recorded at least ten times. CDR3 residues: CASRGQGNLNTEAFF. The CDR3 DNA follows: TGTGCCAGCAGGGGCCAGGGAAATTTGAACACTGAAGCTTTCTTT. The V and J genes are TRBV6-1 and TRBJ1-1; possible D gene TRBD1, 5 bases. V was cut by 6 bases and J by 0 bases, with 14 bases left in between. The germline gives CDR1 MNHNS, CDR2 SASEGT. This CDR3 region has 15 residues.

This clonotype was observed at least ten times. The CDR3 here is CASNIEEDTEAFF. CDR3 nucleotide sequence: TGTGCCAGCAACATCGAGGAGGACACTGAAGCTTTCTTT. The chain is built from TRBV11-2 and TRBJ1-1, with D unresolved. The CDR3 totals 13 residues. CDR1 and CDR2 (germline): SGHAT, FQNNGV. The V end lost 7 bases, the J end lost 3 bases, and 12 bases lay between the germline ends.

This clonotype appeared many times. V and J are TRBV29-1 and TRBJ1-1; D is unresolved. V was pared by 5 bases and J by 0 bases, with 13 bases between. This CDR3 region has 14 residues. Germline V gives CDR1 SQVTM, CDR2 ANQGSEA. The CDR3 bases are TGCAGCGTTATACTACATGGCGTGAACACTGAAGCTTTCTTT. Its translation: CSVILHGVNTEAFF.

There are many counts of this clonotype. The V gene is TRBV12-3 or TRBV12-4, the J gene TRBJ2-1; a possible D gene is TRBD2 (6 bases). Trimming pared 2 bases from V and 8 bases from J, leaving 19 bases between. This CDR3 contains 16 residues. The CDR3 DNA sequence: TGTGCCAGCAGTTTACCGACTAGGGCGGGGAAGGATGAGCAGTTCTTC. It codes for CASSLPTRAGKDEQFF.

This clonotype has only a few counts. This chain joins TRBV5-1 and TRBJ1-6; 7 positions agree with TRBD1. CDR3 length: 13 residues. Germline values: CDR1 SGHRS, CDR2 YFSETQ. Trimming took 8 bases from V and 5 from J; bases not matched to a gene: 4. The CDR3 sequence: CASGTDNNSPLHF. In DNA form, the CDR3 reads TGCGCCAGTGGGACAGACAATAATTCACCCCTCCACTTT.

In its sample, this clonotype is medium-sized (0.01 to 0.1%). The chain recombines TRBV12-3 or TRBV12-4 with TRBJ1-2; tentative D call: TRBD1 (5 bases). V lost 2 bases and J lost 7, with 11 bases in between. CDR3 length: 13 amino acids. The CDR3 DNA reads as TGTGCCAGCAGTTTAACGGGGGGAGGTGGCTACACCTTC. Its protein is CASSLTGGGGYTF.

This clonotype was picked up a small number of times. The chain employs TRBV29-1 and TRBJ1-1; 9 bases agree with TRBD1. Per the germline V gene, CDR1 is SQVTM and CDR2 is ANQGSEA. V dropped 7 bases and J dropped 4; count of bases not matched to a gene: 7. The CDR3 spans 13 residues. CDR3 DNA sequence: TGCAGCGCAACGAGACAGGGGGGCACTGAAGCTTTCTTT. Translating it yields CSATRQGGTEAFF.

This clonotype was observed a few times. The rearrangement uses TRBV7-2 and TRBJ2-1, with 12 bases fitting TRBD2. The CDR3 covers 17 residues. The germline V gene encodes CDR1 SGHTA and CDR2 FQGNSA. The V gene end was trimmed by 4 bases and the J gene end by 4 bases; junction bases not matched to a gene: 8. The CDR3 region is CASSWRRTSGVYNEQFF. For the CDR3, the DNA is TGTGCCAGCAGCTGGCGGAGGACTAGCGGGGTGTACAATGAGCAGTTCTTC.

This clonotype was counted at least ten times. V is TRBV29-1 and J is TRBJ2-7; 7 nucleotides match TRBD1. Germline V gene data show CDR1 as SQVTM and CDR2 as ANQGSEA. The CDR3 is made up of 14 amino acids. J was trimmed by 0 bases and V by 6 bases; bases with no gene match: 8. In DNA, the CDR3 is TGCAGCGTCGAAAAGAGGGACAGCTCCTACGAGCAGTACTTC. The encoded protein is CSVEKRDSSYEQYF.

The sample holds many counts of this clonotype. The chain is built from TRBV29-1 and TRBJ2-7, with D unclear. The germline V gene encodes CDR1 SQVTM and CDR2 ANQGSEA. The CDR3 runs to 12 residues. Trimming took 4 bases from V and 2 from J, leaving 9 bases between them. CDR3 sequence: CSVGRSTYEQYF. The CDR3 DNA is TGCAGCGTTGGGAGAAGTACCTACGAGCAGTACTTC.

This clonotype is judged medium-sized. This chain links TRBV29-1 with TRBJ2-1; D is unresolved. V lost 7 bases, J lost 5 bases, and 9 bases lay in between. The CDR3 loop spans 11 amino acids. Germline V gene sequence: CDR1 SQVTM, CDR2 ANQGSEA. CDR3 sequence: CSAIKHNEQFF. For the CDR3, the DNA is TGCAGCGCTATCAAACACAATGAGCAGTTCTTC.

This clonotype appeared many times. The CDR3 sequence: CASSLAGTGDTEAFF. CDR3 nucleotides: TGCGCCAGCAGCTTGGCCGGGACAGGGGACACTGAAGCTTTCTTT. V usage is TRBV5-1 and J usage is TRBJ1-1; 10 bases align to TRBD1. This CDR3 has 15 amino acids. CDR1 is SGHRS and CDR2 is YFSETQ in the germline V gene. Trimming at V came to 0 bases and at J to 3 bases, leaving 2 bases not matched to a gene.

The chain carries TRBV9 and TRBJ2-3; D gene uncertain. CDR1 is SGDLS, CDR2 YYNGEE, per germline. The CDR3 extends over 15 amino acids. Trimming shortened V by 5 bases and J by 0 bases, and 13 bases separated the two germline ends. CDR3: CASSAVLGSTDTQYF. The CDR3, as DNA: TGTGCCAGCAGTGCTGTGCTTGGAAGCACAGATACGCAGTATTTT.

Within the sample, this clonotype is medium-sized. The chain has TRBV20-1 and TRBJ1-1; possibly TRBD1 for D (6 bases). With 6 bases removed from V and 1 base from J, the gap between germline ends came to 18 bases. The CDR3 is 15 amino acids. Germline V gives CDR1 DFQATT, CDR2 SNEGSKA (reference sequence). CDR3 DNA sequence: TGCAGTGCATCGGAGCTACAGGGATCGAACACTGAAGCTTTCTTT. Protein sequence: CSASELQGSNTEAFF.

The V call is TRBV12-5, the J call TRBJ1-1; no clear D gene. From germline, CDR1 is LGHNT and CDR2 FRNRAP. This CDR3 contains 15 residues. V was shortened by 7 bases and J by 1 base, with 16 bases between the two germline ends. The chain's CDR3 is CASALALGPNTEAFF. DNA for the CDR3: TGTGCTAGTGCCCTAGCCCTGGGCCCGAACACTGAAGCTTTCTTT.

This clonotype was observed a few times. This sequence joins TRBV5-4 and TRBJ2-5, with 8 bases aligning to TRBD1. Trimming at V came to 0 bases and at J to 0 bases, leaving 7 bases not matched to a gene. CDR3 size: 17 residues. Germline CDR1 reads SGHNT; CDR2 reads YYREEE (reference sequence). The CDR3 region has the DNA TGTGCCAGCAGCTTGGGACAGGGGTATCAAAACCAAGAGACCCAGTACTTC. Encoded protein: CASSLGQGYQNQETQYF.